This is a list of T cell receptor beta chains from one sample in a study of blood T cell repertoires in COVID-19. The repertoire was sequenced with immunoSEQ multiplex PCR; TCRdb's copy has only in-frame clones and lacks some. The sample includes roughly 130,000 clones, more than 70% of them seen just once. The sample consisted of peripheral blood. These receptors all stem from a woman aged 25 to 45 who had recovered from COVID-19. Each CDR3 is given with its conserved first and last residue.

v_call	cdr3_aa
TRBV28	CASSSLTGAQTEAFF
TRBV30	CAWSSNEKLFF
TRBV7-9	CASSPGGAGTNGYTF
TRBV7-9	CASSLISGSDEQYF
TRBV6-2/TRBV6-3	CASSTVGGPIYNEQFF
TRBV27	CASSGIGTGNQPQHF
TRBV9	CASSVTGTLSYNEQFF
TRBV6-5	CASRRDRRQTIYF
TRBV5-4	CASSRQTGDNEKLFF
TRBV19	CASSRDSLNTEAFF
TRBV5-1	CASTSDYTGELFF
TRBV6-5	CASSYSWTGGSYTF
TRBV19	CASRPPGGIGEQYF
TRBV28	CASSSVNRDSLGNTIYF
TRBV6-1	CASSEIRHRDTRYGYTF
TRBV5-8	CASSHVRHSYNEQFF
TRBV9	CASSVGGGGNQPQHF
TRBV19	CASSIPNRGFNEQFF
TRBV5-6	CASSLGYMSTDTQYF
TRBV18	CASSPNPGQDNQPQHF